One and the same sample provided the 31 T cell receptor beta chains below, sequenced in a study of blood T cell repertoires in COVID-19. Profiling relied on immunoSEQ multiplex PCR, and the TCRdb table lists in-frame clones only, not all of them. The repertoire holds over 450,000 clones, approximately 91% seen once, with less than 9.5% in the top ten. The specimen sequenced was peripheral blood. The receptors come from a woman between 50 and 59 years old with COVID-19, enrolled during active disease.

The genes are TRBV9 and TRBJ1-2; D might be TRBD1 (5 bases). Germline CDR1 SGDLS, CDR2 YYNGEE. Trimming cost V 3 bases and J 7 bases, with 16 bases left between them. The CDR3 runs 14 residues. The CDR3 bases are TGTGCCAGCAGCGGACCCCGTGGGGGACTTGGCTACACCTTC. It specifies CASSGPRGGLGYTF.

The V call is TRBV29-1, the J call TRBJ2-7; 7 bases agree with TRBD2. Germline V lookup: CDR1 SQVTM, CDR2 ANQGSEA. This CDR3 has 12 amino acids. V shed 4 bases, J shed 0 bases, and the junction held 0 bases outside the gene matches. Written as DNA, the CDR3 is TGCAGCGTTGCTAGCGGCTCCTACGAGCAGTACTTC. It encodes CSVASGSYEQYF.

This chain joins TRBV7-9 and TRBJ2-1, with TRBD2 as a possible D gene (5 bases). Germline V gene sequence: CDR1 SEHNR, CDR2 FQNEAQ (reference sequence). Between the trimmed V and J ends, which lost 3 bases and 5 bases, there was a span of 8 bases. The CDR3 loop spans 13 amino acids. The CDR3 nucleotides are TGTGCCAGCAGCTTGTCTAGCAACAATGAGCAGTTCTTC. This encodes CASSLSSNNEQFF.

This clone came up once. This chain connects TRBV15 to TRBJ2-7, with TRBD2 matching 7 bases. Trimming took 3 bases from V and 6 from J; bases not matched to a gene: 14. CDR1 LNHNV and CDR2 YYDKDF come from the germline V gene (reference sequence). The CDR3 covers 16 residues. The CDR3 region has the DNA TGTGCCACCAGCAGGGGGATCCAGGGAGGGGTTCGCGAGCAGTACTTC. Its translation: CATSRGIQGGVREQYF.

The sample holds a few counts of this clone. CDR3 amino acids: CASSVLQGFEEKLFF. The CDR3 nucleotides are TGCGCCAGCAGCGTACTACAGGGCTTTGAAGAAAAACTGTTTTTT. The rearrangement joins TRBV5-1 to TRBJ1-4; D is possibly TRBD1 (6 bases). The CDR3 is 15 amino acids. CDR1 is SGHRS and CDR2 is YFSETQ in the germline V gene. Trimming removed 4 bases at V and 8 bases at J, with 18 bases between.

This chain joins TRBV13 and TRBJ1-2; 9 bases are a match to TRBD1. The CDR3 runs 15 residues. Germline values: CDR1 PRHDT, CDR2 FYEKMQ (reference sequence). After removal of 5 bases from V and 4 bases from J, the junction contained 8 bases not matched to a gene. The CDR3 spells CASSPWTGEGYGYTF. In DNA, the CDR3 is TGTGCCAGCAGCCCTTGGACAGGGGAGGGCTATGGCTACACCTTC.

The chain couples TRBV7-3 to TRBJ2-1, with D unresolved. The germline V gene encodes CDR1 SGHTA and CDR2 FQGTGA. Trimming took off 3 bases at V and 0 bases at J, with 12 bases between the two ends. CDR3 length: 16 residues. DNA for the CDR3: TGTGCCAGCAGCTTTAGTACCGAGAGCTCCTACAATGAGCAGTTCTTC. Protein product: CASSFSTESSYNEQFF.

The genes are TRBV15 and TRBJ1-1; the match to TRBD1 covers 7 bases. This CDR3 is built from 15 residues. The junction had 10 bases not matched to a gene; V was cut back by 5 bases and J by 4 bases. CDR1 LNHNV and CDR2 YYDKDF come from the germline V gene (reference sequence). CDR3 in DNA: TGTGCCACCAGCTTCCCGGGACAGTTGAGCACTGAAGCTTTCTTT. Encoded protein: CATSFPGQLSTEAFF. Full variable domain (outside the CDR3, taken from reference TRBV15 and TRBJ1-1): DAMVIQNPRYQVTQFGKPVTLSCSQTLNHNVMYWYQQKSSQAPKLLFHYYDKDFNNEADTPDNFQSRRPNTSFCFLDIRSPGLGDTAMYLCATSFPGQLSTEAFFGQGTRLTVV.

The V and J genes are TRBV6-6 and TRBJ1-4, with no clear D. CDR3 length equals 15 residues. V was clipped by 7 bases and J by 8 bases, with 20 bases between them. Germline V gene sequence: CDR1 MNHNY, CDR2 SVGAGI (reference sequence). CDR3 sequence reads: CASTTREGGIEKLFF. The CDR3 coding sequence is TGTGCCAGCACCACAAGGGAAGGAGGAATCGAAAAACTGTTTTTT.

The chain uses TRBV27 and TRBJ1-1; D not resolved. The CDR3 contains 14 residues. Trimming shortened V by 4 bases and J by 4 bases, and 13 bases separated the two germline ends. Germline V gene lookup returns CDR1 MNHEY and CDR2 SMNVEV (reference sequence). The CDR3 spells CASSSLRRGTEAFF. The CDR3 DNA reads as TGTGCCAGCAGTTCCCTTCGCCGGGGCACTGAAGCTTTCTTT.

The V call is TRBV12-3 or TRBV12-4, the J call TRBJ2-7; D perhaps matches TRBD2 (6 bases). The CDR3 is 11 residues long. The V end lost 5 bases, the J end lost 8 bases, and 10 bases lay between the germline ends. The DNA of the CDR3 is TGTGCCAGCAGTACCGGGGGTAAGCAGTACTTC. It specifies CASSTGGKQYF.

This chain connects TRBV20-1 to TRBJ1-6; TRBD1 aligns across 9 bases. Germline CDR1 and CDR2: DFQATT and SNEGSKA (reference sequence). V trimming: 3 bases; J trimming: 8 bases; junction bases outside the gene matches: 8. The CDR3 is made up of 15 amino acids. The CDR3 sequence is CSASRTGAAYSPLHF. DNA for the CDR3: TGCAGTGCTAGTAGGACAGGGGCAGCGTATTCACCCCTCCACTTT.

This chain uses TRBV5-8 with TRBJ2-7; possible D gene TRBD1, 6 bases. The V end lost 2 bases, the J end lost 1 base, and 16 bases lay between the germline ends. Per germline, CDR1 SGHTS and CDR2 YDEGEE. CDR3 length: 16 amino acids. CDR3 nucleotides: TGTGCCAGCAGCTTAGTTTACAGGGTAAATTCCTACGAGCAGTACTTC. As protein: CASSLVYRVNSYEQYF.

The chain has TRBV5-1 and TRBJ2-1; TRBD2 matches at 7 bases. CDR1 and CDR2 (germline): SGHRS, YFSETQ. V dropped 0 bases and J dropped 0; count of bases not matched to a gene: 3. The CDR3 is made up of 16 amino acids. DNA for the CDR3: TGCGCCAGCAGCTTGGCCAGCGGGAACTCCTACAATGAGCAGTTCTTC. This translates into CASSLASGNSYNEQFF.

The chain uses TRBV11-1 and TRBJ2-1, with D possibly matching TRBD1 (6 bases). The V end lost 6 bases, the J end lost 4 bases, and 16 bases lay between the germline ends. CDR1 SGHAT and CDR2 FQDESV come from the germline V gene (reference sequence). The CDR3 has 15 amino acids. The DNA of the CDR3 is TGTGCCAGCAGATTTACCGGACAGCTTTACAATGAGCAGTTCTTC. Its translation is CASRFTGQLYNEQFF. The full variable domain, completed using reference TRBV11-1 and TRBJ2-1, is EAEVAQSPRYKITEKSQAVAFWCDPISGHATLYWYRQILGQGPELLVQFQDESVVDDSQLPKDRFSAERLKGVDSTLKIQPAELGDSAMYLCASRFTGQLYNEQFFGPGTRLTVL.

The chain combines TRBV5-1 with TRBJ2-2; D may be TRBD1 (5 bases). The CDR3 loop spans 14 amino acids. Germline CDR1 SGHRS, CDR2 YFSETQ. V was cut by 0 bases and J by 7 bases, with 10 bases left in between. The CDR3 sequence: CASSLARANGELFF. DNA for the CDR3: TGCGCCAGCAGCTTGGCCAGGGCGAACGGGGAGCTGTTTTTT.

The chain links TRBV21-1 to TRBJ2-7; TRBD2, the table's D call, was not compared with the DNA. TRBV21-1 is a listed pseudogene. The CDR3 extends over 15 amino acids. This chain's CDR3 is CASSPREGHNPEQYF. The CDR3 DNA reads TGTGCCAGCAGCCCCCGGGAGGGACATAACCCAGAGCAGTACTTC.

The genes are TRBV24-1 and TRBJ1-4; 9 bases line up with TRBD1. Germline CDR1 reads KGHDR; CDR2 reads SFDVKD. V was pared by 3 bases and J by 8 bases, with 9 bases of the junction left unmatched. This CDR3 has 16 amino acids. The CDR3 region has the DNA TGTGCCACCAGTGATCACGGGACAGGGAGACGGGAAAAACTGTTTTTT. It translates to CATSDHGTGRREKLFF.

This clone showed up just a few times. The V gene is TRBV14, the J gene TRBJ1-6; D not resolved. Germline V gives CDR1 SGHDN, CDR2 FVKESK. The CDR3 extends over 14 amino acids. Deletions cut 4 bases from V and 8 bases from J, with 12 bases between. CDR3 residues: CASSPLERDSPLHF. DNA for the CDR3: TGTGCCAGCAGCCCATTAGAGAGGGATTCACCCCTCCACTTT.

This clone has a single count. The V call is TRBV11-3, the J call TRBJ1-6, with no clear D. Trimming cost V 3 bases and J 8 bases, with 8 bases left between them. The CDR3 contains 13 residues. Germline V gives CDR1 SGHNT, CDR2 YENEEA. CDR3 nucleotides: TGTGCCAGCAGCTTCACGAGAGATTCACCCCTCCACTTT. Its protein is CASSFTRDSPLHF.

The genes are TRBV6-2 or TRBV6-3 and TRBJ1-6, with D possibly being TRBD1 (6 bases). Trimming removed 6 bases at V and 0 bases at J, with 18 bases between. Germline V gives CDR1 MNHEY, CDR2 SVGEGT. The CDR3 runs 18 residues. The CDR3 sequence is CASSPIRDTSSYNSPLHF. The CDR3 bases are TGTGCCAGCAGCCCCATCCGGGACACGAGCTCCTATAATTCACCCCTCCACTTT.

The CDR3 region has the DNA TGTGCCAGTAGTCGCACAGAAAGCTCCTACAATGAGCAGTTCTTC. Amino acid sequence: CASSRTESSYNEQFF. The chain joins TRBV19 to TRBJ2-1, with D hard to call. Germline V gene lookup returns CDR1 LNHDA and CDR2 SQIVND (reference sequence). This CDR3 is built from 15 residues. The ends were cut back, 5 bases at V and 0 bases at J, with 11 bases in the middle.

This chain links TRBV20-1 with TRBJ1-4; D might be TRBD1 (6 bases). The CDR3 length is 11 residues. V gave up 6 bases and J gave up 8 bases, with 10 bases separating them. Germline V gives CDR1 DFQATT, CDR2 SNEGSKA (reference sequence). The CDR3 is CSAGAGEKLFF. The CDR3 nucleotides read TGCAGTGCGGGGGCCGGGGAAAAACTGTTTTTT.

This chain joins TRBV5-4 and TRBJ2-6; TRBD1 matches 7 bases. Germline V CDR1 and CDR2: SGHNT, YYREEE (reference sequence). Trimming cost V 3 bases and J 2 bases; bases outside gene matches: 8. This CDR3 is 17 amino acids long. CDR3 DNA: TGTGCCAGCAGCTACGGGACAGCAGAGGCTGGGGCCAACGTCCTGACTTTC. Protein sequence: CASSYGTAEAGANVLTF.

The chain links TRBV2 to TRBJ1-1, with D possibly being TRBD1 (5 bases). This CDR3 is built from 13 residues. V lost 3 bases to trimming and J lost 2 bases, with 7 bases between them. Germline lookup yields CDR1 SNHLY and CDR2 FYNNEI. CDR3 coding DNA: TGTGCCAGCAGTGAGGGGGGAAACACTGAAGCTTTCTTT. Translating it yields CASSEGGNTEAFF. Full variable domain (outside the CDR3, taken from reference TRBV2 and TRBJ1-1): EPEVTQTPSHQVTQMGQEVILRCVPISNHLYFYWYRQILGQKVEFLVSFYNNEISEKSEIFDDQFSVERPDGSNFTLKIRSTKLEDSAMYFCASSEGGNTEAFFGQGTRLTVV.

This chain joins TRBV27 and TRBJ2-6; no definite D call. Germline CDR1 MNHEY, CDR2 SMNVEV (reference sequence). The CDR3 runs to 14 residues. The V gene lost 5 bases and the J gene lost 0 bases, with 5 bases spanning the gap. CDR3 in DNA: TGTGCCAGCAGTCCACTCTCTGGGGCCAACGTCCTGACTTTC. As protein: CASSPLSGANVLTF.

The CDR3 here is CASSTPSDTEAFF. CDR3 coding DNA: TGTGCCAGCAGTACCCCCTCAGACACTGAAGCTTTCTTT. The V gene is TRBV6-6, the J gene TRBJ1-1; D is unresolved. This CDR3 comprises 13 residues. The germline CDR1 and CDR2 sequences are MNHNY and SVGAGI (reference sequence). Trimming pared 5 bases from V and 3 bases from J, leaving 10 bases between.

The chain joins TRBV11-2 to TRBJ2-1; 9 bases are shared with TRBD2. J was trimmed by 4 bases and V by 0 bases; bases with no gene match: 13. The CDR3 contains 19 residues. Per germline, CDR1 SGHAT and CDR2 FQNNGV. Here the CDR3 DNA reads TGTGCCAGCAGCTTAGATCAGGGAGTAGGGCTAGCGGGGTACAATGAGCAGTTCTTC. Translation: CASSLDQGVGLAGYNEQFF.

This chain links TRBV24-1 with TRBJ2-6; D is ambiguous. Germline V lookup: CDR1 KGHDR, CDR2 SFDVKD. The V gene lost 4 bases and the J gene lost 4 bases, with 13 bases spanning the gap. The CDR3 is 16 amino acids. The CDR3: CATSDPWAGGANVLTF. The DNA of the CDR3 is TGTGCCACCAGTGACCCTTGGGCAGGCGGGGCCAACGTCCTGACTTTC.

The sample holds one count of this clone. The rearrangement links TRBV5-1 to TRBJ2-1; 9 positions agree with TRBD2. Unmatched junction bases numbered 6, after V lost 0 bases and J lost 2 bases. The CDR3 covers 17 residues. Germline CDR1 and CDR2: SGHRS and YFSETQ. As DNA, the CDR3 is TGCGCCAGCAGCTTGGCCGGGCTAGCGGGACCCTACAATGAGCAGTTCTTC. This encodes CASSLAGLAGPYNEQFF.

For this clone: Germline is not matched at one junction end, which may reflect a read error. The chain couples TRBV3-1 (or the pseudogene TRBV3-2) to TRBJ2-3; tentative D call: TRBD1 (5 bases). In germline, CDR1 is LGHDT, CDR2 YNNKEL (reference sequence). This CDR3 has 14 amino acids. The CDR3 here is CASSLRVGTDTQYF. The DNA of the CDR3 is TGTGCCAGCAGCCTCAGGGTGGGCACCGATACGCAGTATTTT.